Presented here are 30 T cell receptor beta chains from one specimen sequenced in a study of blood T cell repertoires in COVID-19. Data came from immunoSEQ multiplex PCR; TCRdb stores just in-frame clones and leaves some out. Here the sample spans about 250,000 clones, over 75% being singletons. Sequencing was performed on PBMCs or T cells enriched from blood (not recorded which). The receptors stem from a woman aged 18-29 years who had recovered from COVID-19.

The rearrangement uses TRBV7-2 and TRBJ2-3; 8 nucleotides align to TRBD2. The germline V gene encodes CDR1 SGHTA and CDR2 FQGNSA. CDR3 length: 16 amino acids. V gave up 5 bases and J gave up 1 base; unmatched junction bases: 8. CDR3 nucleotides: TGTGCCAGCAGCGGATTCGCGGGGGGTGGCACAGATACGCAGTATTTT. This sequence encodes CASSGFAGGGTDTQYF. Filled out from reference TRBV7-2 and TRBJ2-3, the complete variable domain reads GAGVSQSPSNKVTEKGKDVELRCDPISGHTALYWYRQSLGQGLEFLIYFQGNSAPDKSGLPSDRFSAERTGGSVSTLTIQRTQQEDSAVYLCASSGFAGGGTDTQYFGPGTRLTVL.

The rearrangement joins TRBV20-1 to TRBJ1-2; D not certain. This CDR3 has 12 amino acids. V was shortened by 3 bases and J by 8 bases, with 13 bases between the two germline ends. Per germline, CDR1 DFQATT and CDR2 SNEGSKA (reference sequence). The CDR3 reads CSASPGLGGYTF. The CDR3 DNA follows: TGCAGTGCTAGTCCGGGGTTGGGCGGCTACACCTTC.

The chain uses TRBV6-6 and TRBJ2-3; TRBD2 is a possible D gene (6 bases). The CDR3 loop spans 15 amino acids. Germline CDR1 is MNHNY and CDR2 is SVGAGI (reference sequence). V was clipped by 7 bases and J by 1 base, with 15 bases between them. CDR3 region: CASTLPKRGTDTQYF. CDR3 coding DNA: TGTGCCAGCACTCTCCCCAAGCGGGGCACAGATACGCAGTATTTT.

For this clone: Other DNA sequences in the same sample also yield this CDR3. The rearrangement uses TRBV5-1 and TRBJ1-1; D uncertain. Looked up from germline, CDR1 is SGHRS and CDR2 is YFSETQ. The V end was cut by 0 bases, the J end by 1 base, with 7 bases between. This CDR3 region has 14 residues. The CDR3 sequence: CASSLGGTNTEAFF. CDR3 nucleotides: TGCGCCAGCAGCTTGGGAGGCACGAACACTGAAGCTTTCTTT.

The CDR3 region is CASSFPGDGNTIYF. CDR3 coding DNA: TGTGCCAGCAGCTTCCCAGGGGATGGAAACACCATATATTTT. The rearrangement links TRBV5-6 to TRBJ1-3, with D tentatively TRBD1 (6 bases). CDR1 and CDR2 (germline): SGHDT, YYEEEE. Between the trimmed V and J ends, which lost 2 bases and 3 bases, there was a span of 9 bases. CDR3 length: 14 amino acids. The full variable domain, with the rest looked up from reference TRBV5-6 and TRBJ1-3, is DAGVTQSPTHLIKTRGQQVTLRCSPKSGHDTVSWYQQALGQGPQFIFQYYEEEERQRGNFPDRFSGHQFPNYSSELNVNALLLGDSALYLCASSFPGDGNTIYFGEGSWLTVV.

The V call is TRBV18, the J call TRBJ1-1; 8 bases are shared with TRBD1. The J segment lost 0 bases and the V segment lost 6 bases, leaving 21 bases of the junction unmatched. This CDR3 is 20 amino acids long. Germline values: CDR1 KGHSH, CDR2 LQKENI. CDR3 sequence (DNA): TGTGCCAGCTCTCCTATGAGGTCTCGGACAGGGAGGATCATGAACACTGAAGCTTTCTTT. Protein product: CASSPMRSRTGRIMNTEAFF. The full variable domain, rest sourced from reference TRBV18 and TRBJ1-1, is NAGVMQNPRHLVRRRGQEARLRCSPMKGHSHVYWYRQLPEEGLKFMVYLQKENIIDESGMPKERFSAEFPKEGPSILRIQQVVRGDSAAYFCASSPMRSRTGRIMNTEAFFGQGTRLTVV.

The chain is built from TRBV25-1 and TRBJ2-2; 9 bases map to TRBD1. Looked up from germline, CDR1 is MGHDK and CDR2 is SYGVNS. J lost 2 bases, V lost 6 bases, and 4 bases had no gene match. The CDR3 extends over 15 amino acids. Written as DNA, the CDR3 is TGTGCCAGCAGGGGGGGACAGGGCAACACCGGGGAGCTGTTTTTT. It codes for CASRGGQGNTGELFF.

This chain connects TRBV3-1 (or the pseudogene TRBV3-2) to TRBJ2-5, with D possibly TRBD2 on 5 matching bases. CDR3 length: 15 amino acids. Trimming took off 4 bases at V and 5 bases at J, with 17 bases between the two ends. Germline CDR1 LGHDT, CDR2 YNNKEL (reference sequence). This CDR3 reads CASSRWEGGRETQYF. The DNA for the CDR3 is TGTGCCAGCAGCCGTTGGGAAGGAGGTCGGGAGACCCAGTACTTC.

The rearrangement links TRBV5-4 to TRBJ2-3; 9 nucleotides match TRBD2. CDR1 is SGHNT and CDR2 is YYREEE in the germline V gene (reference sequence). With V trimmed by 0 bases and J by 2 bases, 7 bases remained unmatched. The CDR3 is 17 residues long. The CDR3 sequence is CASSLAAVAGVTDTQYF. CDR3 DNA sequence: TGTGCCAGCAGCTTGGCGGCCGTAGCGGGGGTCACAGATACGCAGTATTTT.

The rearrangement links TRBV5-1 to TRBJ1-2, with a tentative D call TRBD1 (6 bases). This CDR3 is built from 12 residues. Germline V gives CDR1 SGHRS, CDR2 YFSETQ. The V end was cut by 4 bases, the J end by 5 bases, with 9 bases between. CDR3 in DNA: TGCGCCAGCAGCCCGGGACAATATGGCTACACCTTC. Protein: CASSPGQYGYTF.

V usage is TRBV6-5 and J usage is TRBJ1-1; possibly TRBD1 for D (5 bases). V shed 4 bases and J shed 7 bases, with 10 bases lying between them. Germline CDR1 and CDR2: MNHEY and SVGAGI. CDR3 length: 12 amino acids. The CDR3: CASSSQGHEAFF. CDR3 DNA: TGTGCCAGCAGTTCTCAGGGTCATGAAGCTTTCTTT.

This clone was seen once. The V gene is TRBV5-1, the J gene TRBJ1-6, with D possibly being TRBD1 (5 bases). CDR1 and CDR2 from the germline V gene are SGHRS and YFSETQ. The CDR3 length is 16 residues. V lost 3 bases and J lost 10, with 20 bases in between. CDR3 bases: TGCGCCAGCAGCTGGGGCCCGGTTGGGGTGGGGTCACCCCTCCACTTT. It is translated as CASSWGPVGVGSPLHF.

The genes are TRBV5-1 and TRBJ1-1, with 8 bases lining up with TRBD1. J was trimmed by 5 bases and V by 0 bases; bases with no gene match: 12. This CDR3 is 17 amino acids long. The germline CDR1 and CDR2 sequences are SGHRS and YFSETQ. This CDR3 is CASSLVDRGGGLTEAFF. CDR3 DNA sequence: TGCGCCAGCAGCTTGGTTGACAGGGGAGGGGGTTTAACTGAAGCTTTCTTT.

The genes are TRBV29-1 and TRBJ2-3; 9 bases are a match to TRBD1. V dropped 7 bases and J dropped 2; count of bases not matched to a gene: 10. The germline CDR1 and CDR2 sequences are SQVTM and ANQGSEA. This CDR3 spans 15 amino acids. Here the CDR3 reads CSAKGDRDNTDTQYF. The CDR3 nucleotides are TGCAGCGCTAAAGGGGACAGGGATAACACAGATACGCAGTATTTT.

On this clone itself: Within the sample, other DNA sequences also encode this same CDR3. This chain connects TRBV18 to TRBJ1-4; 7 nucleotides match TRBD1. V was pared by 6 bases and J by 5 bases, with 3 bases of the junction left unmatched. There are 13 residues in the CDR3. Germline V CDR1 and CDR2: KGHSH, LQKENI. This CDR3 reads CASSRGQNEKLFF. The CDR3, as DNA: TGTGCCAGCTCCCGGGGACAGAATGAAAAACTGTTTTTT.

The rearrangement links TRBV5-1 to TRBJ2-6; maybe TRBD2 (5 bases). From germline, CDR1 is SGHRS and CDR2 YFSETQ. The CDR3 totals 16 residues. The V end was cut by 3 bases, the J end by 3 bases, with 13 bases between. CDR3 in amino acids: CASSSDPGVGANVLTF. The CDR3 bases are TGCGCCAGCAGCTCCGACCCCGGGGTTGGGGCCAACGTCCTGACTTTC.

This clone came up a few times. The chain combines TRBV7-2 with TRBJ1-2; TRBD1 agrees at 7 bases. The junction had 15 bases not matched to a gene; V was cut back by 4 bases and J by 4 bases. The CDR3 covers 17 residues. Germline V gene sequence: CDR1 SGHTA, CDR2 FQGNSA. CDR3 in DNA: TGTGCCAGCAGCTCTAGAAGGACAGGCTATAGCGGCTATGGCTACACCTTC. Translation: CASSSRRTGYSGYGYTF.

This clone was seen a few times. The V call is TRBV7-9, the J call TRBJ2-1, with 9 bases lining up with TRBD2. J was trimmed by 13 bases and V by 5 bases; bases with no gene match: 3. This CDR3 has 11 residues. In germline, CDR1 is SEHNR, CDR2 FQNEAQ (reference sequence). The CDR3 DNA reads as TGTGCCAGCAGCGGTAGCGGGGGCCAGTTCTTC. It translates to CASSGSGGQFF.

The rearrangement uses TRBV11-2 and TRBJ2-3, with D possibly TRBD2 on 6 matching bases. Deletions cut 4 bases from V and 2 bases from J, with 13 bases between. CDR1 and CDR2 (germline): SGHAT, FQNNGV. The CDR3 sequence is 15 residues long. The CDR3 nucleotides are TGTGCCAGCAGCTACACCGGGACTTTCACAGATACGCAGTATTTT. Translating gives CASSYTGTFTDTQYF.

Of note for this clone: This CDR3 is also generated by other DNA sequences in the sample. V gene TRBV3-1 (or the pseudogene TRBV3-2) combines with J gene TRBJ1-3; D call uncertain. In germline, CDR1 is LGHDT, CDR2 YNNKEL (reference sequence). This CDR3 comprises 14 residues. V was shortened by 4 bases and J by 0 bases, with 7 bases between the two germline ends. The CDR3 reads CASSPRGSGNTIYF. CDR3 DNA: TGTGCCAGCAGCCCCCGCGGCTCTGGAAACACCATATATTTT.

V is TRBV7-8 and J is TRBJ1-1; 8 nucleotides match TRBD1. J was trimmed by 8 bases and V by 2 bases; bases with no gene match: 10. CDR3 length: 15 residues. Germline V lookup: CDR1 SGHVS, CDR2 FQNEAQ. The CDR3 bases are TGTGCCAGCAGCTTAATGGAGCAGGGGGCAGGAGAAGCTTTCTTT. It yields the protein CASSLMEQGAGEAFF.

The CDR3 loop is CASSLSRTVNQPQHF. CDR3 DNA sequence: TGTGCCAGCAGCTTAAGTCGGACAGTAAATCAGCCCCAGCATTTT. The rearrangement joins TRBV7-2 to TRBJ1-5; D might be TRBD1 (6 bases). Trimming took 2 bases from V and 4 from J, leaving 12 bases between them. Germline values: CDR1 SGHTA, CDR2 FQGNSA. The CDR3 is 15 amino acids. Looking up the rest from reference TRBV7-2 and TRBJ1-5 gives the full variable domain: GAGVSQSPSNKVTEKGKDVELRCDPISGHTALYWYRQSLGQGLEFLIYFQGNSAPDKSGLPSDRFSAERTGGSVSTLTIQRTQQEDSAVYLCASSLSRTVNQPQHFGDGTRLSIL.

To note about this clone: Its ends do not fully match the called genes, so a read error is possible. The chain joins TRBV7-3 to TRBJ2-1; TRBD2 aligns across 7 bases. The CDR3 sequence is 15 residues long. Germline V lookup: CDR1 SGHTA, CDR2 FQGTGA. CDR3 in amino acids: CASSLTGGLNNEQFF. The CDR3 DNA follows: TGTGCCAGCAGTTTAACGGGGGGACTAAACAATGAGCAGTTCTTC.

The CDR3 DNA reads as TGTGCCAGCAGTCCAGGACTGCCCGGCTACAATGAGCAGTTCTTC. This gives the protein CASSPGLPGYNEQFF. The chain recombines TRBV28 with TRBJ2-1; possible D gene TRBD2, 5 bases. This CDR3 spans 15 amino acids. Per the germline V gene, CDR1 is MDHEN and CDR2 is SYDVKM. The germline V and J ends were trimmed by 5 bases and 3 bases, with 14 bases remaining between them.

The rearrangement uses TRBV28 and TRBJ1-4, with D maybe TRBD1 (5 bases). CDR1 is MDHEN, CDR2 SYDVKM, per germline. Trimming shortened V by 6 bases and J by 0 bases, and 8 bases separated the two germline ends. The length of the CDR3 is 14 residues. CDR3 amino acids: CASSSGSTNEKLFF. Written as DNA, the CDR3 is TGTGCCAGCAGCTCAGGGTCAACTAATGAAAAACTGTTTTTT.

J is TRBJ1-2 and V is TRBV11-2; the match to TRBD1 covers 9 bases. CDR1 and CDR2 (germline): SGHAT, FQNNGV. With V trimmed by 4 bases and J by 5 bases, 8 bases remained unmatched. CDR3 length: 15 amino acids. The CDR3 reads CASSSSRGQGYGYTF. The CDR3 DNA sequence: TGTGCCAGCAGCTCAAGTCGAGGACAGGGGTATGGCTACACCTTC.

The chain combines TRBV5-8 with TRBJ2-3; a weak D match, TRBD2 (6 bases). V lost 0 bases and J lost 4, with 15 bases in between. In germline, CDR1 is SGHTS, CDR2 YDEGEE. This CDR3 spans 16 amino acids. The CDR3 protein is CASSLGDLLVADTQYF. In DNA, the CDR3 is TGTGCCAGCAGCTTGGGGGACTTACTGGTAGCAGATACGCAGTATTTT.

This chain links TRBV5-4 with TRBJ1-1; a weak D match, TRBD1 (6 bases). CDR3 length: 15 residues. The V gene's germline CDR1 is SGHNT and CDR2 YYREEE (reference sequence). The V end lost 6 bases, the J end lost 5 bases, and 20 bases lay between the germline ends. This CDR3 reads CASILGAISGTEAFF. CDR3 nucleotide sequence: TGTGCCAGCATACTGGGGGCGATTAGCGGGACTGAAGCTTTCTTT.

V and J are TRBV4-1 and TRBJ1-2, with 8 bases fitting TRBD1. The CDR3 length is 16 residues. Germline CDR1 reads MGHRA; CDR2 reads YSYEKL. The ends lost 3 bases at V and 4 bases at J; junction bases unmatched: 10. CDR3 nucleotides: TGCGCCAGCAGCCACAACCCGACAGGGGCGACCTATGGCTACACCTTC. As protein: CASSHNPTGATYGYTF.

The rearrangement links TRBV19 to TRBJ1-4; D is uncertain. The CDR3 loop spans 16 amino acids. Trimming stripped 1 base from V and 2 bases from J, with 11 bases between. In germline, CDR1 is LNHDA, CDR2 SQIVND (reference sequence). CDR3 loop: CASSIGRIPTNEKLFF. CDR3 DNA: TGTGCCAGTAGTATAGGGCGGATCCCCACTAATGAAAAACTGTTTTTT.